This T cell receptor beta chain is drawn from a study of blood T cell repertoires in COVID-19. About the study: Sites across the United States, Italy and Spain contributed samples from acute and convalescent COVID-19.

This CDR3 has 15 residues. Trimming cost V 3 bases and J 0 bases; bases outside gene matches: 2. CDR1 is SGDLS and CDR2 is YYNGEE in the germline V gene. In the authors' methods: Estimation of nucleated cell counts relied on the amplification of reference gene primers. Sequenced by immunoSEQ multiplex PCR; TCRdb stores in-frame clones only, minus some. That table furnishes V, J and clone size, whereas the DNA furnished D and trimming. Of over 200,000 clones in the sample, approximately 86% were seen once. The sequence came from a middle-aged man who had recovered from COVID-19. Sequencing input: peripheral blood. This chain uses TRBV9 with TRBJ2-1; 8 bases align to TRBD2. In DNA, the CDR3 is TGTGCCAGCAGCGATAGCGGGGACTCCTACAATGAGCAGTTCTTC. As protein: CASSDSGDSYNEQFF.